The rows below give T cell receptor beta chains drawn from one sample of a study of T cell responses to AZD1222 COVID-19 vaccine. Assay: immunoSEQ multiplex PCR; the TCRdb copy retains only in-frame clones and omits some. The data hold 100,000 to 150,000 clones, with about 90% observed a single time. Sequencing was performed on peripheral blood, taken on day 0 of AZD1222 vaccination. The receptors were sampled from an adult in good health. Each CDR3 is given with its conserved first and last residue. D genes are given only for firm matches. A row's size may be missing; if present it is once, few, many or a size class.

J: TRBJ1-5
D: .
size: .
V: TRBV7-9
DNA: TGTGCCAGCAGCTACGACAGTAGCAATCAGCCCCAGCATTTT
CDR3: CASSYDSSNQPQHF

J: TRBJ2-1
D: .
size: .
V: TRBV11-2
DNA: TGTGCCAGCACCGAAGATGTGACCTACAATGAGCAGTTCTTC
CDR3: CASTEDVTYNEQFF

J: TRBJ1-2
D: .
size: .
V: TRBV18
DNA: TGTGCCAGCTCACCTCGACAGGACTATGGCTACACCTTC
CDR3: CASSPRQDYGYTF

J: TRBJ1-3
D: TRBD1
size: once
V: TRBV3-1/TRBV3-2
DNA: TGTGCCAGCAGCCAAGTTCGTCCGGGACAGGGGAAAGGAAACACCATATATTTT
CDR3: CASSQVRPGQGKGNTIYF

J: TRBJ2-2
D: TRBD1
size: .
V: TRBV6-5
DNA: TGTGCCAGCAGGGGGACAGGGAAGGCCGGGGAGCTGTTTTTT
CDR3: CASRGTGKAGELFF

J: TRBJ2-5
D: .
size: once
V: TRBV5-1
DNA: TGCGCCAGCAGCGGAGGGGGCCGACAGACCCAGTACTTC
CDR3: CASSGGGRQTQYF

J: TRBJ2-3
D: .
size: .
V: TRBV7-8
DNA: TGTGCCAGCAGCCAGATGGGTACGCAGTATTTT
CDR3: CASSQMGTQYF

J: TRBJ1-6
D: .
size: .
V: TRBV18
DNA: TGTGCCAGCTCACAAGAACAGAATTCACCCCTCCACTTT
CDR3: CASSQEQNSPLHF

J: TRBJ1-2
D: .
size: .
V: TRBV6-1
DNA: TGTGCCAGCAGTGAAACGAACGGAATCTATGGCTACACCTTC
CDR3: CASSETNGIYGYTF

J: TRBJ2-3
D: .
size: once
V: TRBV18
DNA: TGTGCCAGCTCACCAGGGACCGCCGTTAGCACAGATACGCAGTATTTT
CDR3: CASSPGTAVSTDTQYF

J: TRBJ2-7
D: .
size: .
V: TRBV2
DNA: TGTGCCAGCAGGGAACAGGGAGGCGAGGCTTACGAGCAGTACTTC
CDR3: CASREQGGEAYEQYF

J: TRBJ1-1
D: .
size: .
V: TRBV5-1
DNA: TGCGCCAGCAGCTTGGTTGCCAGAATGAACACTGAAGCTTTCTTT
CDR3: CASSLVARMNTEAFF

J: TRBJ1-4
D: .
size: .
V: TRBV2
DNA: TGTGCCAGCAGCGAGAACCTCTATCAAGCGTTTTTT
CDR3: CASSENLYQAFF

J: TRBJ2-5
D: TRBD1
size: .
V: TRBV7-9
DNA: TGTGCCAGCAGCTTCGTTAAGGACAGGGAGACCCAGTACTTC
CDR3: CASSFVKDRETQYF

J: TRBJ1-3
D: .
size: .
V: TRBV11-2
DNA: TGTGCCAGCAGCTTAGAACGACCGAGATCTGGAAACACCATATATTTT
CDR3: CASSLERPRSGNTIYF

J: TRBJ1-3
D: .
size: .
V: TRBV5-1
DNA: TGCGCCAGCAGCTTGGCTGGGGGGACATATGGAAACACCATATATTTT
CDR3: CASSLAGGTYGNTIYF

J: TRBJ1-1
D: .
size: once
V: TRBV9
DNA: TGTGCCAGCAGCGAGGTCGGGAGCGAAGCTTTCTTT
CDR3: CASSEVGSEAFF

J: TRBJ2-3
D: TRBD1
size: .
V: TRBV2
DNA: TGTGCCACCAGACAGGGGGCAGGCACAGATACGCAGTATTTT
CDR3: CATRQGAGTDTQYF

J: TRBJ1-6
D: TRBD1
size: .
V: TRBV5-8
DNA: TGTGCCAGCAGCTTGGGCCCGGACAGGGGTTCACCCCTCCACTTT
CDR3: CASSLGPDRGSPLHF

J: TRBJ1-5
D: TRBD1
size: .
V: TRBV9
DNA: TGTGCCAGCAGCCCGGGGACAGTTAGCAATCAGCCCCAGCATTTT
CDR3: CASSPGTVSNQPQHF

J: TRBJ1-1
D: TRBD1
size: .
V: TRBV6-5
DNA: TGTGCCAGCAGCCACGAACAGGGGAAAGCTTTCTTT
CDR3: CASSHEQGKAFF

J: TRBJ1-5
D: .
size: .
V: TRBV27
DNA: TGTGCCAGCAGTAACAATCAGCCCCAGCATTTT
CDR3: CASSNNQPQHF

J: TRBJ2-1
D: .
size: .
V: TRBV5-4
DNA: TGTGCCAGCAGCGTCGGCCGGCGACCTCATGAGCAGTTCTTC
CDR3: CASSVGRRPHEQFF

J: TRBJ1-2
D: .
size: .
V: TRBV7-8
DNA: TGTGCCAGCAGCATTACGATTATTACACGTGCGGACTATGGCTACACCTTC
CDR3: CASSITIITRADYGYTF

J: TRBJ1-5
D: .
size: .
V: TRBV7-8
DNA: TGTGCCAGCAGGAAGGGGGGTTTTAGCAATCAGCCCCAGCATTTT
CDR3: CASRKGGFSNQPQHF

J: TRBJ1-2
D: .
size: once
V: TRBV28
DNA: TGTGCCACGTATGGACAGCCTAACTATGGCTACACCTTC
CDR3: CATYGQPNYGYTF

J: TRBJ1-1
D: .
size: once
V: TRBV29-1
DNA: TGCAGCGTTGAAGTAACGGGGGCTAAAGCTTTCTTT
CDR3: CSVEVTGAKAFF

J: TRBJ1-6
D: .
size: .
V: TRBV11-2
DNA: TGTGCCAGCAGCCCCTGGGGTCGTTTTTCACCCCTCCACTTT
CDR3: CASSPWGRFSPLHF

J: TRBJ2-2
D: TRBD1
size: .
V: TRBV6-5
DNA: TGTGCCAGCAGTTACGGGACAGGGGGCAATACCGGGGAGCTGTTTTTT
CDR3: CASSYGTGGNTGELFF

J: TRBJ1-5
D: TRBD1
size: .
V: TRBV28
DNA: TGTGCCAGCAGTTTACCGGACAGGGTCAGGTTTCAGCCCCAGCATTTT
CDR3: CASSLPDRVRFQPQHF

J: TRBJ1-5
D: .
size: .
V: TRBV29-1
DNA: TGCAGCGTTGCCGGAAACAATCAGCCCCAGCATTTT
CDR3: CSVAGNNQPQHF

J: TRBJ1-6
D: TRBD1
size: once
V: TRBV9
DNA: TGTGCCAGCAGGACGACAGGGACGGGAAATTCACCCCTCCACTTT
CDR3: CASRTTGTGNSPLHF

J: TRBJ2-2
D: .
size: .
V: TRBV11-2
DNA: TGTGCCAGCAGCTTAATCCTTACCTTTGGAGGGGAGCTGTTTTTT
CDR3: CASSLILTFGGELFF

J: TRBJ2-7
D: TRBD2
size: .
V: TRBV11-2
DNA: TGTGCCAGCAGCTCCCCCACTAGCGGGACCTACGAGCAGTACTTC
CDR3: CASSSPTSGTYEQYF

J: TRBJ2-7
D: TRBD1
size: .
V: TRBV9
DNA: TGTGCCAGCAGCGTGACAGGGCACTCGAGCTCCTACGAGCAGTACTTC
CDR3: CASSVTGHSSSYEQYF